Listed below are T cell receptor beta chains from one sample, sequenced in a study of cytomegalovirus exposure and HLA in healthy donors. Sequencing was performed with immunoSEQ multiplex PCR; in TCRdb, only in-frame clones are kept and a portion is missing. Of roughly 120,000 clones in the sample, 80% to 90% were seen once. The sample comprised PBMCs. These TCRs come from a man between 18 and 35 years old in good health and CMV-seropositive. Each CDR3 is given with its conserved first and last residue. The D gene is left open where the match is weak. Clone sizes are given selectively: once, few, many, or a class where the clone is expanded.

CDR3nt	CDR3aa	d_gene	abundance	v_gene	j_gene
TGCGCCAGCCTCGAAGGGGGCACAGATACGCAGTATTTT	CASLEGGTDTQYF	.	.	TRBV4-1	TRBJ2-3
TGTGCCAGCAGCTTAGCTACAGGCTCGCACAGGACAGATACGCAGTATTTT	CASSLATGSHRTDTQYF	.	.	TRBV7-9	TRBJ2-3
TGTGCCAGCAGCCCGGGGGGGGCATATGGCTACACCTTC	CASSPGGAYGYTF	.	.	TRBV7-9	TRBJ1-2
TGCGCCAGCAGCCAAGAGGGACAGGGCCTCCGGACGCAGTATTTT	CASSQEGQGLRTQYF	TRBD1	.	TRBV4-1	TRBJ2-3
TGTGCCAGCAGTGAGGGGCACCAGAAACTCTACGAGCAGTACTTC	CASSEGHQKLYEQYF	.	.	TRBV6-1	TRBJ2-7
TGTGCCAGCAGCGTGGACAGGGCTTTCGGTACGCAGTATTTT	CASSVDRAFGTQYF	TRBD1	.	TRBV27	TRBJ2-3
TGTGCCAGCAGCTTTTTACCGGGACAGGGTTCCTACGAGCAGTACTTC	CASSFLPGQGSYEQYF	TRBD1	.	TRBV7-2	TRBJ2-7
TGCGCCAGCAGCTTGGTGGGGACAGGGAAAGAAAAACTGTTTTTT	CASSLVGTGKEKLFF	TRBD1	.	TRBV5-1	TRBJ1-4
TGCGCCAGCAGCTGGACTAGCGGGTTATCCTACAATGAGCAGTTCTTC	CASSWTSGLSYNEQFF	TRBD2	few	TRBV5-1	TRBJ2-1
TGTGCCAGCAGCTACGGGATTCCCAACACCGGGGAGCTGTTTTTT	CASSYGIPNTGELFF	.	few	TRBV5-4	TRBJ2-2
TGTGCCAGCAGCTTAGATCTCGGGGTGGGTGGCTACACCTTC	CASSLDLGVGGYTF	.	.	TRBV11-2	TRBJ1-2
TGTGCCAGCACCGTCGGGACAGAAAATTCACCCCTCCACTTT	CASTVGTENSPLHF	TRBD1	few	TRBV7-2	TRBJ1-6
TGTGCCAGTAGTACCCCCATCCCGAGGGAGACCCAGTACTTC	CASSTPIPRETQYF	.	.	TRBV19	TRBJ2-5
TGTGCCAGCAGCTTGTCCACCATCCGGAATGAGCAGTTCTTC	CASSLSTIRNEQFF	.	.	TRBV7-2	TRBJ2-1
TGTGCCAGCACCGCGGGGGTTAACAATGAGCAGTTCTTC	CASTAGVNNEQFF	TRBD2	.	TRBV5-6	TRBJ2-1
TGTGCCAGCAGCCCCTGGCTCTCTGATGAGCAGTTCTTC	CASSPWLSDEQFF	.	.	TRBV14	TRBJ2-1